Sequencing of this T cell receptor beta chain was carried out in a study of graft-versus-host responses after intestinal transplantation. This CDR3 contains 16 residues. The germline V gene has CDR1 SSHAT and CDR2 FNYEAQ (reference sequence). Trimming removed 5 bases at V and 3 bases at J, with 19 bases between. General observations from the study: The marrow of recipients harbored GvH clones, and ileum or blood showed some of them first.

The data were produced by immunoSEQ multiplex PCR, yet TCRdb's version contains in-frame clones alone and is incomplete. The table lists about 100,000 clones, about 93% of them singletons. Worth noting for this clone: Its antigen is still unknown.

The sample here was unstimulated CD8+ T cells sorted from spleen or lymph node cells, taken before intestinal transplant. The sequence was collected from a human donor who received an intestinal transplant. The chain recombines TRBV7-7 with TRBJ2-5; TRBD1 is a possible D gene (8 bases). The CDR3 region has the DNA TGTGCCAGCAGCCCAGTACGGGAGGACAGGGAAGAGACCCAGTACTTC. Translated, it gives CASSPVREDREETQYF.